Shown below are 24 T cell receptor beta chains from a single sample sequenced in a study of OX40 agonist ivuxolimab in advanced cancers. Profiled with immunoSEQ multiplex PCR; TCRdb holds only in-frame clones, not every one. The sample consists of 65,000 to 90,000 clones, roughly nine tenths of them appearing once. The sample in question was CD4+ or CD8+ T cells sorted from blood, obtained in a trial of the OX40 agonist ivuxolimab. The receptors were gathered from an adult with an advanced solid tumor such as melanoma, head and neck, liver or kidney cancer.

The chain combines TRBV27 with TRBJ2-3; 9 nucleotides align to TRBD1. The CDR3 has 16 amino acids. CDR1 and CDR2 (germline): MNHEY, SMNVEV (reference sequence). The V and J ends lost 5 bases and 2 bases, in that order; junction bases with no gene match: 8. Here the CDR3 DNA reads TGTGCCAGCAGTCCCACGACAGGGGGGTACACAGATACGCAGTATTTT. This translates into CASSPTTGGYTDTQYF.

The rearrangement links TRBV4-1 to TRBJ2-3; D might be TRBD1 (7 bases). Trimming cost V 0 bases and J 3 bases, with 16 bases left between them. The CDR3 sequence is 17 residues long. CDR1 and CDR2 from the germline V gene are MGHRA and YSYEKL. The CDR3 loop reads CASSQENRGGWTDTQYF. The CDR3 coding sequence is TGCGCCAGCAGCCAAGAAAACAGGGGAGGATGGACAGATACGCAGTATTTT.

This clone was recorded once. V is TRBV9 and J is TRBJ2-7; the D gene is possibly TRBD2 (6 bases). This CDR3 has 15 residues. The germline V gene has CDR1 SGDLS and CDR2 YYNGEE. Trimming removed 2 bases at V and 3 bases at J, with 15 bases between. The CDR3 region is CASSVAGGPRYEQYF. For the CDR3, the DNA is TGTGCCAGCAGCGTTGCCGGAGGGCCCCGCTACGAGCAGTACTTC. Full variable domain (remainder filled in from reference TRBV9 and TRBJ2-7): DSGVTQTPKHLITATGQRVTLRCSPRSGDLSVYWYQQSLDQGLQFLIQYYNGEERAKGNILERFSAQQFPDLHSELNLSSLELGDSALYFCASSVAGGPRYEQYFGPGTRLTVT.

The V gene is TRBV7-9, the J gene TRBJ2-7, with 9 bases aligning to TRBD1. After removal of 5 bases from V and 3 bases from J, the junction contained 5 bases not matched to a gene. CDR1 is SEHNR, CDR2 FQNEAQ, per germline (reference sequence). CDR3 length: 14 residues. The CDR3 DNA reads TGTGCCAGCAGCGCCGGGACAGGGAGCTACGAGCAGTACTTC. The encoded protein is CASSAGTGSYEQYF.

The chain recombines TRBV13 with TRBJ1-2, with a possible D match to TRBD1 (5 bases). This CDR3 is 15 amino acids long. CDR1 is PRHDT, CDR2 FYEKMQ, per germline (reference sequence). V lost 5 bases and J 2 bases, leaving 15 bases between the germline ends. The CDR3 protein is CASSNTPGDNYGYTF. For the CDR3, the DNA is TGTGCCAGCAGCAACACACCGGGGGACAACTATGGCTACACCTTC. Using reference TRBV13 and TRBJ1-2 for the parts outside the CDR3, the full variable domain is AAGVIQSPRHLIKEKRETATLKCYPIPRHDTVYWYQQGPGQDPQFLISFYEKMQSDKGSIPDRFSAQQFSDYHSELNMSSLELGDSALYFCASSNTPGDNYGYTFGSGTRLTVV.

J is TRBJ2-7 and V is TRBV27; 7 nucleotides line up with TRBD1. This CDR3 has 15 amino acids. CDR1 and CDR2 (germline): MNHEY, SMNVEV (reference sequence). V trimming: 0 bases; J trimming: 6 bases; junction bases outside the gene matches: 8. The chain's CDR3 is CASSLSRTGFGEQYF. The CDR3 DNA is TGTGCCAGCAGTTTATCCCGGACAGGCTTCGGCGAGCAGTACTTC.

DNA of the CDR3: TGTGCCAGTAGCCCTAGCGGGGGGCACTACAATGAGCAGTTCTTC. This encodes CASSPSGGHYNEQFF. V gene TRBV19 combines with J gene TRBJ2-1, with 11 bases fitting TRBD2. The CDR3 runs to 15 residues. Germline CDR1 and CDR2: LNHDA and SQIVND (reference sequence). J lost 3 bases, V lost 6 bases, and 4 bases had no gene match.

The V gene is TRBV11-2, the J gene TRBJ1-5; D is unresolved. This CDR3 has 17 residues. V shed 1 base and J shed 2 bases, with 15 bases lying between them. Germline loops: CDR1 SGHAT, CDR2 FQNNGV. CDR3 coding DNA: TGTGCCAGCAGCTTAGGGACCGGGGAGTGGGGCAATCAGCCCCAGCATTTT. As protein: CASSLGTGEWGNQPQHF.

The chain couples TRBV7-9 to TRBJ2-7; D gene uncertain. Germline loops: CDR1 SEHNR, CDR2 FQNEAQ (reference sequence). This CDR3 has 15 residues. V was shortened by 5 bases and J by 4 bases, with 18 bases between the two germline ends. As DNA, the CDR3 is TGTGCCAGCAGCCCTTCTCCCAGGACCTCGTACGAGCAGTACTTC. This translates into CASSPSPRTSYEQYF.

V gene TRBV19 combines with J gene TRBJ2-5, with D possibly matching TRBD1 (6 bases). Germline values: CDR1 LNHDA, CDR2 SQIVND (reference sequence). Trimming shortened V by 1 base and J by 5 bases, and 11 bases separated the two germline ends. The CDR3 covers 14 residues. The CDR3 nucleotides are TGTGCCAGTAGTATAGCTGGGGGCGCGGAGACCCAGTACTTC. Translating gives CASSIAGGAETQYF. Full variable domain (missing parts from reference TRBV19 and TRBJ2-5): DGGITQSPKYLFRKEGQNVTLSCEQNLNHDAMYWYRQDPGQGLRLIYYSQIVNDFQKGDIAEGYSVSREKKESFPLTVTSAQKNPTAFYLCASSIAGGAETQYFGPGTRLLVL.

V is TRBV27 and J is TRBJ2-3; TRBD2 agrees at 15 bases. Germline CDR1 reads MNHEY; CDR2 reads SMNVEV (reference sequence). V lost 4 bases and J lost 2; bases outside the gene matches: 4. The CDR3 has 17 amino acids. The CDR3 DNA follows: TGTGCCAGCAGTTGGACTAGCGGGGGGGAGTACACAGATACGCAGTATTTT. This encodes CASSWTSGGEYTDTQYF.

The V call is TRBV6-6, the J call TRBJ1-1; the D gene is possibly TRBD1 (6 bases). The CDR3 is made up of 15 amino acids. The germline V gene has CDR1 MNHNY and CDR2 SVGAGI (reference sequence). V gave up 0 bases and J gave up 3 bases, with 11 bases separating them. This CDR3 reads CASSYSGRGYTEAFF. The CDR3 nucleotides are TGTGCCAGCAGTTACTCGGGTAGGGGGTACACTGAAGCTTTCTTT.

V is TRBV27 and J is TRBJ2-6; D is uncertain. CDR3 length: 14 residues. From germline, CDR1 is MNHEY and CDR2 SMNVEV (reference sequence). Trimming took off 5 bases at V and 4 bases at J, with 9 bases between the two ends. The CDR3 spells CASSPPGGANVLTF. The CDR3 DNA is TGTGCCAGCAGTCCCCCCGGAGGGGCCAACGTCCTGACTTTC.

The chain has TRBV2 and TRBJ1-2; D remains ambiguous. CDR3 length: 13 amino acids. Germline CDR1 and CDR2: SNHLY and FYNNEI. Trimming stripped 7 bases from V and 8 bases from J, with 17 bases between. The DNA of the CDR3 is TGTGCCAGCATTCTAATGGGGAGGGAGGGCTACACCTTC. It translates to CASILMGREGYTF.

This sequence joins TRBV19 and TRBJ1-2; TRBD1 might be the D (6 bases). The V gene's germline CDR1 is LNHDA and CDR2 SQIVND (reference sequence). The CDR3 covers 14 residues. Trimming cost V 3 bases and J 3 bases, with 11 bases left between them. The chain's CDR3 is CASSIAGADYGYTF. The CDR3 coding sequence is TGTGCCAGTAGTATTGCAGGGGCAGACTATGGCTACACCTTC.

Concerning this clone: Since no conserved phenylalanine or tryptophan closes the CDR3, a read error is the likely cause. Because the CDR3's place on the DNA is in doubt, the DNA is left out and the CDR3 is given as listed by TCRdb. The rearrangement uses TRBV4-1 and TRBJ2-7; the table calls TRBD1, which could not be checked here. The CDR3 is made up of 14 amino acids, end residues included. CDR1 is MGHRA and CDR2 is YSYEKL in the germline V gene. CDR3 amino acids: CASSQVPAGGAIRL.

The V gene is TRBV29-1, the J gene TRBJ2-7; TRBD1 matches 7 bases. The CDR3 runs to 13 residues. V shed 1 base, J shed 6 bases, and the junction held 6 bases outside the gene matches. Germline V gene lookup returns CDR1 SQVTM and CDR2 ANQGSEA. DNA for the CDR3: TGCAGCGTTGAAGGACAGGGTAGGGGCGAGCAGTACTTC. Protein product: CSVEGQGRGEQYF.

DNA of the CDR3: TGTGCCAGCAGCCGGCCAGGGCATGACGAGCAGTACTTC. Translated: CASSRPGHDEQYF. V is TRBV9 and J is TRBJ2-7; TRBD1 might be the D (5 bases). V lost 4 bases and J 5 bases, leaving 13 bases between the germline ends. Looked up from germline, CDR1 is SGDLS and CDR2 is YYNGEE. The CDR3 covers 13 residues.

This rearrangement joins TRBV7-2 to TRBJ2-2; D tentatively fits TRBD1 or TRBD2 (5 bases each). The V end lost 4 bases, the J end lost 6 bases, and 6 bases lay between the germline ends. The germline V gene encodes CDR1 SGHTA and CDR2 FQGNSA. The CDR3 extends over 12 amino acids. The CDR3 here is CASSWDAGELFF. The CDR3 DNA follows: TGTGCCAGCAGCTGGGACGCCGGGGAGCTGTTTTTT.

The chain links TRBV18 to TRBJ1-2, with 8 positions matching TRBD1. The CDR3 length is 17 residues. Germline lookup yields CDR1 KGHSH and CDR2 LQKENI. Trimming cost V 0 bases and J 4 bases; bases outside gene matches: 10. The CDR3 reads CASSPPKTGDGGYGYTF. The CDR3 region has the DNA TGTGCCAGCTCACCACCCAAGACAGGGGATGGGGGCTATGGCTACACCTTC.

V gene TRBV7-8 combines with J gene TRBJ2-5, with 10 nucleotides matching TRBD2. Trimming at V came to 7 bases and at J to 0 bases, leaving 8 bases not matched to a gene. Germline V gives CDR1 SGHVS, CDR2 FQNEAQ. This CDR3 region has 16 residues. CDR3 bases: TGTGCCAGCAAGGGGGTAGCGGGGGGCAACCAAGAGACCCAGTACTTC. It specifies CASKGVAGGNQETQYF.

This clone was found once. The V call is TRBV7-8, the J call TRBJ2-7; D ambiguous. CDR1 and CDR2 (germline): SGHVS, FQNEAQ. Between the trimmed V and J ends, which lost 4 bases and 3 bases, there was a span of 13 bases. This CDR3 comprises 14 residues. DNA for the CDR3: TGTGCCAGCAGCTATAGCAAGGGTGGCTACGAGCAGTACTTC. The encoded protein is CASSYSKGGYEQYF.

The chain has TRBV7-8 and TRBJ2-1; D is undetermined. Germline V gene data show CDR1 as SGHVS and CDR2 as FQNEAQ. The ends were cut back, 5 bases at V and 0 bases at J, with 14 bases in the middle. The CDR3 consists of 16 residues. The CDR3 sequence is CASSILRQDSYNEQFF. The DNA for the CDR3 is TGTGCCAGCAGCATCTTACGTCAGGACTCCTACAATGAGCAGTTCTTC.

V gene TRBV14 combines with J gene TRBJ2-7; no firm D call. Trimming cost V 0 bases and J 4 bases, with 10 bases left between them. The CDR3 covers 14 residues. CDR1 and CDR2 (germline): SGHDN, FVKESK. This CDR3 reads CASSQDPSWYEQYF. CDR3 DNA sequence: TGTGCCAGCAGCCAAGATCCTAGTTGGTACGAGCAGTACTTC. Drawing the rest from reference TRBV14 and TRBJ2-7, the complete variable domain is EAGVTQFPSHSVIEKGQTVTLRCDPISGHDNLYWYRRVMGKEIKFLLHFVKESKQDESGMPNNRFLAERTGGTYSTLKVQPAELEDSGVYFCASSQDPSWYEQYFGPGTRLTVT.